This entry features one TCR beta chain sequence. Its antigen remains unknown. This sample was taken from a study of T cell responses to AZD1222 COVID-19 vaccine. Findings and limits, study-wide: Most donors were white British and more were female, and clonal diversity was possibly underestimated. Recipients of two AZD1222 doses showed rising Spike-specific TCR breadth and depth.

Clones were read by immunoSEQ multiplex PCR, and TCRdb kept only the in-frame ones, dropping some. The sample consists of under 200,000 clones, about 92% of them appearing once. The germline V gene encodes CDR1 MNHEY and CDR2 SVGEGT. The ends were cut back, 4 bases at V and 10 bases at J, with 11 bases in the middle. This CDR3 region has 12 residues. The chain is built from TRBV6-2 or TRBV6-3 and TRBJ2-1; the D gene could be TRBD1 or TRBD2 (5 bases each). The TCR originated in an adult who received the MenACWY meningococcal vaccine as a control. The sample here was peripheral blood, taken 28 days after the second dose of the MenACWY control vaccine. This CDR3 reads CASSWGRGEQFF. CDR3 sequence (DNA): TGTGCCAGCAGTTGGGGGAGAGGCGAGCAGTTCTTC.